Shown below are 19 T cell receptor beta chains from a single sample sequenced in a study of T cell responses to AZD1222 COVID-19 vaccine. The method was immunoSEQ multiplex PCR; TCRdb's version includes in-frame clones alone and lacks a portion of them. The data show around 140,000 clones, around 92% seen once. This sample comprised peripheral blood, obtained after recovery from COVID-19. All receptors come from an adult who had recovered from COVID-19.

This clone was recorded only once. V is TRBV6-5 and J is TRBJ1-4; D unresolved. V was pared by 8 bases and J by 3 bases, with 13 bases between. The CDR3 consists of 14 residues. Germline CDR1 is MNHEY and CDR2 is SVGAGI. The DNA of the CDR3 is TGTGCCAGCGGATGGACGGGTGCTAATGAAAAACTGTTTTTT. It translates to CASGWTGANEKLFF.

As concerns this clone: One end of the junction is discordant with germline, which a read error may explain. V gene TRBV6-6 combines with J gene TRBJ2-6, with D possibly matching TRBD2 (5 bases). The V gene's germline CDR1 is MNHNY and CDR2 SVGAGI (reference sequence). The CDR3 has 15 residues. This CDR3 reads CARSYEGSGANVLTF. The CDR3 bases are TGTGCCCGCAGTTACGAGGGCTCTGGGGCCAACGTCCTGACTTTC.

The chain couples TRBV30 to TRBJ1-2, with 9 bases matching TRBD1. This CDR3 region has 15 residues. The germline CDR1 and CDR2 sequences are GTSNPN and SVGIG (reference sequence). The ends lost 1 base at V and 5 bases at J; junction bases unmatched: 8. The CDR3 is CAWSAGDRVEYGYTF. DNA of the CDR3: TGTGCCTGGAGTGCTGGGGACAGGGTGGAATATGGCTACACCTTC.

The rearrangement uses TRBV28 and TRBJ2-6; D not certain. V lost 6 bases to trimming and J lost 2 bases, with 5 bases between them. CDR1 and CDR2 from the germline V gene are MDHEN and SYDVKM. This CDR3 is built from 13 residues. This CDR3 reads CASRGAGANVLTF. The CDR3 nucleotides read TGTGCCAGCAGGGGCGCTGGGGCCAACGTCCTGACTTTC.

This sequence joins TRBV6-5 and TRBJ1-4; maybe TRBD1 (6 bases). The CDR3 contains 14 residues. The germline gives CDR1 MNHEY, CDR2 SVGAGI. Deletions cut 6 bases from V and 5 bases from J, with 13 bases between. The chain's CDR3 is CASRRGRRNEKLFF. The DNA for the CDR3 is TGTGCCAGCAGAAGGGGGAGGCGGAATGAAAAACTGTTTTTT.

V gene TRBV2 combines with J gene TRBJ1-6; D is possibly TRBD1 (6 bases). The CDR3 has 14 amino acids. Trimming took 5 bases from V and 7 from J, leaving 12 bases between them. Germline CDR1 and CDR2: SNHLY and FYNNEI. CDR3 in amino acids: CASSSGERNSPLHF. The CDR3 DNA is TGTGCCAGCAGTTCAGGGGAGCGAAATTCACCCCTCCACTTT. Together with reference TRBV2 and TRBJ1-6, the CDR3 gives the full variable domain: EPEVTQTPSHQVTQMGQEVILRCVPISNHLYFYWYRQILGQKVEFLVSFYNNEISEKSEIFDDQFSVERPDGSNFTLKIRSTKLEDSAMYFCASSSGERNSPLHFGNGTRLTVT.

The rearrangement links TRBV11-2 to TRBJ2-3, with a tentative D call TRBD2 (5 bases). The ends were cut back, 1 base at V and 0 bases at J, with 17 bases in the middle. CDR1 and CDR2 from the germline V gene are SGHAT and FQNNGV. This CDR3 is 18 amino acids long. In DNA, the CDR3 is TGTGCCAGCAGCTTAGGGGGTCCTAGCAAGCTGAGCACAGATACGCAGTATTTT. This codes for CASSLGGPSKLSTDTQYF.

For the CDR3, the DNA is TGCGCCAGCAGCCGTAATCCGGGACTAGCTTACAATGAGCAGTTCTTC. Protein sequence: CASSRNPGLAYNEQFF. The chain has TRBV5-1 and TRBJ2-1; 9 nucleotides align to TRBD2. Germline lookup yields CDR1 SGHRS and CDR2 YFSETQ. The CDR3 is 16 amino acids. Trimming at V came to 4 bases and at J to 4 bases, leaving 9 bases not matched to a gene.

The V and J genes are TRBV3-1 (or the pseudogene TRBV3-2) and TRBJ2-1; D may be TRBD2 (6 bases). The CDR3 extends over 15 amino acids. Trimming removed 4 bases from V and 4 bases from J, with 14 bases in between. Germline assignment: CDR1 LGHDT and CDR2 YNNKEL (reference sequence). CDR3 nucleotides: TGTGCCAGCAGCCCCCGACTAGTTCGATACAATGAGCAGTTCTTC. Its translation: CASSPRLVRYNEQFF.

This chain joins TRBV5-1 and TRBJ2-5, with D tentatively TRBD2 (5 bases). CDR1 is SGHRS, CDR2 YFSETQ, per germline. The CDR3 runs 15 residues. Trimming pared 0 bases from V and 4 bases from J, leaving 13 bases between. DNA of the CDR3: TGCGCCAGCAGCTTGGGGCCTGGCGGGCGAGAGACCCAGTACTTC. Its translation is CASSLGPGGRETQYF.

In nucleotides, the CDR3 is TGTGCCAGCAGTTTGGGGCAGGGGGCCTTTAGCAGCAATCAGCCCCAGCATTTT. Its translation: CASSLGQGAFSSNQPQHF. The gene calls are TRBV28 and TRBJ1-5; the match to TRBD1 covers 8 bases. CDR3 size: 18 residues. Unmatched junction bases numbered 11, after V lost 3 bases and J lost 1 base. Germline CDR1 and CDR2: MDHEN and SYDVKM. Full variable domain (rest looked up from reference TRBV28 and TRBJ1-5): DVKVTQSSRYLVKRTGEKVFLECVQDMDHENMFWYRQDPGLGLRLIYFSYDVKMKEKGDIPEGYSVSREKKERFSLILESASTNQTSMYLCASSLGQGAFSSNQPQHFGDGTRLSIL.

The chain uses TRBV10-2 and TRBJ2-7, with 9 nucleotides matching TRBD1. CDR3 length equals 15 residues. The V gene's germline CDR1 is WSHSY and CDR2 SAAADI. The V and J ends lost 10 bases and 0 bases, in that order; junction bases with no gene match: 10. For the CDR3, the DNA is TGCGCCACCGAAGGAGGGACAGGGTTCTCCTACGAGCAGTACTTC. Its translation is CATEGGTGFSYEQYF.

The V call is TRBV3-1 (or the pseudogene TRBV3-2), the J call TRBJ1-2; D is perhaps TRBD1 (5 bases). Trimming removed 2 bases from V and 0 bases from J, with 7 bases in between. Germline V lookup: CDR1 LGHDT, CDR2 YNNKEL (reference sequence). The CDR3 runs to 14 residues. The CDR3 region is CASSQTGTNYGYTF. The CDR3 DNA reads TGTGCCAGCAGCCAAACAGGAACTAACTATGGCTACACCTTC.

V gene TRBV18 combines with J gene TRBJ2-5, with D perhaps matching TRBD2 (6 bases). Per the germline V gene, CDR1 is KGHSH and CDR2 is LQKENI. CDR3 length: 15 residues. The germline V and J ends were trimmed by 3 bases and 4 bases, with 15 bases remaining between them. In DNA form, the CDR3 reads TGTGCCAGCTCACCCGGGACTCAGAGGGGAGAGACCCAGTACTTC. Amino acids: CASSPGTQRGETQYF.

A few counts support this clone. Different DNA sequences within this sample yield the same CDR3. The CDR3 region has the DNA TGTGCCAGCTCACCAAGGGGAGATCAGCCCCAGCATTTT. Residues: CASSPRGDQPQHF. The rearrangement joins TRBV18 to TRBJ1-5; possible D gene TRBD1, 5 bases. V was clipped by 2 bases and J by 5 bases, with 7 bases between them. The germline V gene encodes CDR1 KGHSH and CDR2 LQKENI. There are 13 residues in the CDR3.

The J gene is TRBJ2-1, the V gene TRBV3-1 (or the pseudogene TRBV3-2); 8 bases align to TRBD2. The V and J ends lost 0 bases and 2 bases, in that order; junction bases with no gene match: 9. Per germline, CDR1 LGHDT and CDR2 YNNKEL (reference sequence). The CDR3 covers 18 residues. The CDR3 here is CASSQEILAANTYNEQFF. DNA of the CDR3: TGTGCCAGCAGCCAAGAAATACTAGCGGCCAACACCTACAATGAGCAGTTCTTC.

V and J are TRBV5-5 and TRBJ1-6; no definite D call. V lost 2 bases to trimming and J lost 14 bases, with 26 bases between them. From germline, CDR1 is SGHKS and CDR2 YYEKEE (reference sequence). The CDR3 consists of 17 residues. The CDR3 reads CASSLGPGPSGIGALHF. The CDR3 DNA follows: TGTGCCAGCAGCTTAGGCCCGGGCCCCTCCGGGATCGGGGCCCTCCACTTT.

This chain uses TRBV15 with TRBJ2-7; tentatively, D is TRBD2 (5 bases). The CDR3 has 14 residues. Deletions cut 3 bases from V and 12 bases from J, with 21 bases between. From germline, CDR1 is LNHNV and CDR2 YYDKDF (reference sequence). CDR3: CATSSRAADKVGYF. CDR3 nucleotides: TGTGCCACCAGCAGCAGAGCGGCAGATAAAGTGGGGTACTTC. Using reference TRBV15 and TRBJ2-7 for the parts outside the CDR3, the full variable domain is DAMVIQNPRYQVTQFGKPVTLSCSQTLNHNVMYWYQQKSSQAPKLLFHYYDKDFNNEADTPDNFQSRRPNTSFCFLDIRSPGLGDTAMYLCATSSRAADKVGYFGPGTRLTVT.

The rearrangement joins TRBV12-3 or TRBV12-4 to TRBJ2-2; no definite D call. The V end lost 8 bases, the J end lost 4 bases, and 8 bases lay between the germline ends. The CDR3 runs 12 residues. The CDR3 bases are TGTGCCAGCGATAGTTTCACCGGGGAGCTGTTTTTT. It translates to CASDSFTGELFF.